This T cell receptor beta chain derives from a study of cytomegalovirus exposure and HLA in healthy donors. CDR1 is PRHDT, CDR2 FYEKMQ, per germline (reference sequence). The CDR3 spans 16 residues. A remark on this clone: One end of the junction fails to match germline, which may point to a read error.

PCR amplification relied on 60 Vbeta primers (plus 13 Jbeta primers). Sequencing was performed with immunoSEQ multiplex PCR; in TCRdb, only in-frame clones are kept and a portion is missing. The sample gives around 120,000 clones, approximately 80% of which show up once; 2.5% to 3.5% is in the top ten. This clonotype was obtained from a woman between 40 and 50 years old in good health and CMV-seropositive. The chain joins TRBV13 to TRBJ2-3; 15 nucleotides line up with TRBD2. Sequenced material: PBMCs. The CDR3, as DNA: TGTGCCGGCAGCTACGGGACTAGCGGGAGGTTTGATACGCAGTATTTT. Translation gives CAGSYGTSGRFDTQYF.